There are many counts of the clone carrying this T cell receptor beta chain. Antigen unknown. Original analysis: For papillary thyroid cancer, a distant-metastasis classifier was constructed from CDR3 differences observed across clinicopathological groups. TCRdb re-clonotyped the PCR reads through MiXCR. In this record, the V and J calls reflect TCRdb's handling and not the investigators' own analysis. The sample has around 34,000 clones, about 16% seen once. This record belongs to a study of metastatic and nonmetastatic thyroid tumors. Whole-study context: Malignant thyroid and benign thyroid patients provided blood and tumor or nodule tissue whose repertoires were compared.

Notes on the study in general: It was reportedly found that TCR beta diversity was significantly higher in malignant thyroid tumors than in benign nodules, a difference seen in both blood and tumor samples.

Germline values: CDR1 SGDLS, CDR2 YYNGEE. The CDR3 totals 11 residues. V was pared by 4 bases and J by 7 bases, with 5 bases between. Each patient went into thyroid surgery without having received any treatment. This clonotype was obtained from a female donor with papillary thyroid cancer or a benign thyroid nodule (not recorded which). Some clones in this sample may be carry-over from other donors' samples. The chain uses TRBV9 and TRBJ2-2; D uncertain. The material sequenced was blood. The CDR3 loop reads CASSSGGELFF. In DNA, the CDR3 is TGTGCCAGCAGCTCTGGCGGGGAGCTGTTTTTT.